The clone carrying this T cell receptor beta chain was seen a few times. Its target is unknown. Germline loops: CDR1 MNHEY, CDR2 SMNVEV (reference sequence). The CDR3 extends over 13 amino acids. Trimming removed 2 bases at V and 2 bases at J, with 6 bases between. The sample belongs to a study of cytomegalovirus exposure and HLA in healthy donors. Sequenced by immunoSEQ multiplex PCR; TCRdb stores in-frame clones only, minus some. The sample has hundreds of thousands of clones; roughly 89% are singletons. Study-wide points: Cytomegalovirus status, reportedly, was diagnosed with high specificity and sensitivity by the classifier. In vitro, three CMV-associated chains proved specific for CMV antigens. It was found in a later analysis that first-cohort TCR clusters tended to co-occur in the 100 to 150 validation repertoires.

The donors were part of the validation cohort of roughly 110 subjects. That cohort was separate from the first cohort, which comprised fewer than 800 subjects. The chain carries TRBV27 and TRBJ1-2, with D unclear. The material sequenced was PBMCs. The clonotype comes from a woman between 18 and 30 years old in good health and CMV-seronegative. The CDR3 nucleotides read TGTGCCAGCAGTTTAACTCCCAACTATGGCTACACCTTC. Translation gives CASSLTPNYGYTF.